A selection of T cell receptor beta chains follows, all from one sample in a study of Graves' ophthalmopathy and Graves' hyperthyroidism. TCRdb analysed the multiplex PCR reads with MiXCR anew, one entry per CDR3 protein. The sample records 1 million to 1.3 million distinct CDR3 sequences, about two fifths being singletons. Sequencing used peripheral blood or thyroid tissue (not recorded which). Receptor source: an adult man with Graves' hyperthyroidism. The CDR3 runs from the conserved cysteine through the conserved F or W. A D gene is named only where the DNA matches it firmly. Only part of the rows carry a size: once, few, many, or a class if the clone is expanded.

D: .; size: .; V: TRBV20-1; J: TRBJ1-5; CDR3: CSASTSGGWLETQHF; DNA: TGCAGTGCTAGTACTAGCGGGGGATGGCTAGAGACCCAGCATTTT
D: .; size: many; V: TRBV5-4; J: TRBJ1-6; CDR3: CASSLVTGNNSPLHF; DNA: TGTGCCAGCAGCTTGGTGACTGGGAATAATTCACCCCTCCACTTT
D: TRBD1; size: many; V: TRBV7-9; J: TRBJ1-1; CDR3: CASSYRQGGTTEAFF; DNA: TGTGCCAGCAGTTACAGACAGGGCGGTACCACTGAAGCTTTCTTT
D: .; size: .; V: TRBV12-3/TRBV12-4; J: TRBJ1-2; CDR3: CASGNPTGLGYGYTF; DNA: TGTGCTAGTGGAAATCCCACAGGATTAGGTTATGGCTACACCTTC
D: .; size: .; V: TRBV29-1; J: TRBJ2-1; CDR3: CSGDGGHWNEQFF; DNA: TGCAGCGGCGACGGTGGACACTGGAATGAGCAGTTCTTC
D: .; size: many; V: TRBV18; J: TRBJ1-1; CDR3: CASSPQRNTEAFF; DNA: TGTGCCAGTAGTCCCCAGAGGAACACTGAAGCTTTCTTT
D: .; size: few; V: TRBV6-2/TRBV6-3; J: TRBJ2-5; CDR3: CASSTSAAGGETQYF; DNA: TGTGCCAGCAGCACCTCGGCGGCAGGGGGGGAGACCCAGTACTTC
D: .; size: .; V: TRBV7-2; J: TRBJ1-5; CDR3: CASSLSGVRHQPQHF; DNA: TGTGCCAGCAGCTTATCCGGGGTACGGCACCAGCCCCAGCATTTT
D: .; size: .; V: TRBV10-3; J: TRBJ1-1; CDR3: CAITRGTGNTEAFF; DNA: TGTGCCATCACTCGGGGGACCGGGAACACTGAAGCTTTCTTT
D: TRBD1; size: .; V: TRBV20-1; J: TRBJ1-2; CDR3: CSAYPGTGSANYGYTF; DNA: TGCAGTGCGTACCCCGGGACAGGCTCCGCTAACTATGGCTACACCTTC
D: TRBD1; size: .; V: TRBV20-1; J: TRBJ1-1; CDR3: CSADTGGQGRTEAFF; DNA: TGCAGTGCCGACACAGGGGGACAGGGGAGGACTGAAGCTTTCTTT
D: TRBD1; size: many; V: TRBV29-1; J: TRBJ2-7; CDR3: CSVNSRDSREQYF; DNA: TGCAGCGTTAACTCCCGGGACAGCCGGGAGCAGTACTTC
D: .; size: many; V: TRBV6-5; J: TRBJ2-5; CDR3: CASKSSGLETQYF; DNA: TGTGCCAGCAAGTCCTCCGGGCTCGAGACCCAGTACTTC
D: TRBD1; size: .; V: TRBV12-3/TRBV12-4; J: TRBJ2-2; CDR3: CASRPGTGGNTGELFF; DNA: TGTGCCAGCAGACCCGGGACAGGGGGCAACACCGGGGAGCTGTTTTTT
D: TRBD2; size: few; V: TRBV9; J: TRBJ2-7; CDR3: CASRGGLAGNLHEQYF; DNA: TGTGCCAGCAGGGGAGGACTAGCGGGGAATCTCCACGAGCAGTACTTC
D: .; size: few; V: TRBV6-5; J: TRBJ2-5; CDR3: CASSSRTRGWTQYF; DNA: TGTGCCAGCAGCTCCCGTACAAGGGGTTGGACCCAGTACTTC
D: .; size: .; V: TRBV2; J: TRBJ1-4; CDR3: CASSEGGGEKLFF; DNA: TGTGCCAGCAGTGAAGGAGGGGGGGAAAAACTGTTTTTT
D: .; size: .; V: TRBV28; J: TRBJ1-1; CDR3: CASSLEGEEAFF; DNA: TGTGCCAGCAGTTTAGAGGGTGAGGAAGCTTTCTTT
D: .; size: many; V: TRBV7-9; J: TRBJ2-7; CDR3: CASSPGWQSNEQYF; DNA: TGTGCCAGCAGCCCCGGTTGGCAATCCAACGAGCAGTACTTC
D: TRBD1; size: many; V: TRBV4-3; J: TRBJ2-7; CDR3: CASSQATGTYYEQYF; DNA: TGCGCCAGCAGCCAAGCGACAGGGACATACTACGAGCAGTACTTC
D: .; size: few; V: TRBV12-3/TRBV12-4; J: TRBJ2-5; CDR3: CASSLREGAKTQYF; DNA: TGTGCCAGCAGTTTAAGGGAGGGGGCCAAGACCCAGTACTTC
D: .; size: few; V: TRBV2; J: TRBJ1-6; CDR3: CASPPAAPDSPLHF; DNA: TGTGCCAGCCCCCCAGCCGCCCCCGATTCACCCCTCCACTTT
D: TRBD2; size: .; V: TRBV20-1; J: TRBJ2-7; CDR3: CSLGLAYEQYF; DNA: TGCAGCTTGGGACTAGCATACGAGCAGTACTTC
D: .; size: .; V: TRBV10-2; J: TRBJ2-7; CDR3: CASQPLAEEDEQYF; DNA: TGCGCCAGCCAACCCTTAGCGGAGGAAGACGAGCAGTACTTC
D: .; size: .; V: TRBV10-2; J: TRBJ1-2; CDR3: CASSPQSGTPCGYTF; DNA: TGTGCCAGCAGTCCACAATCCGGGACCCCCTGTGGCTACACCTTC
D: .; size: .; V: TRBV11-2; J: TRBJ1-2; CDR3: CASSAYSTSNYGYTF; DNA: TGTGCCAGCAGCGCTTACAGTACTTCTAACTATGGCTACACCTTC
D: .; size: .; V: TRBV11-2; J: TRBJ1-3; CDR3: CASSLEVGSGNTIYF; DNA: TGTGCCAGCAGCTTAGAAGTCGGCTCTGGAAACACCATATATTTT
D: .; size: .; V: TRBV10-3; J: TRBJ1-5; CDR3: CAISERAGYNQPQHF; DNA: TGTGCCATCAGTGAGAGGGCAGGGTACAATCAGCCCCAGCATTTT
D: .; size: many; V: TRBV12-3/TRBV12-4; J: TRBJ1-2; CDR3: CASSLGLLGGYTF; DNA: TGTGCCAGCAGTTTAGGACTCTTGGGTGGCTACACCTTC
D: .; size: .; V: TRBV6-2/TRBV6-3; J: TRBJ1-2; CDR3: CASSYRGLGHPNYGYTF; DNA: TGTGCCAGCAGTTACCGCGGATTGGGCCACCCCAACTATGGCTACACCTTC
D: TRBD1; size: many; V: TRBV27; J: TRBJ1-4; CDR3: CASSPTGGANEKLFF; DNA: TGTGCCAGCAGCCCAACAGGGGGCGCCAATGAAAAACTGTTTTTT
D: TRBD1; size: many; V: TRBV5-1; J: TRBJ2-7; CDR3: CASSLASGTGSSEQYF; DNA: TGCGCCAGCAGCTTGGCCTCGGGGACAGGGTCGTCCGAGCAGTACTTC
D: .; size: many; V: TRBV7-2; J: TRBJ1-2; CDR3: CASSLDTAGSYGYTF; DNA: TGTGCCAGCAGCTTAGACACCGCAGGGAGCTATGGCTACACCTTC
D: TRBD1; size: .; V: TRBV6-6; J: TRBJ2-7; CDR3: CASRDGTGSSYEQYF; DNA: TGTGCCAGCAGGGACGGGACAGGGAGCTCCTACGAGCAGTACTTC
D: .; size: .; V: TRBV6-5; J: TRBJ1-2; CDR3: CASSLGAEAIYTF; DNA: TGTGCCAGCAGTTTAGGAGCCGAGGCCATCTACACCTTC
D: .; size: .; V: TRBV28; J: TRBJ1-2; CDR3: CASSFSGPLPGYTF; DNA: TGTGCCAGCAGTTTCTCGGGACCGCTACCTGGCTACACCTTC
D: TRBD2; size: .; V: TRBV29-1; J: TRBJ2-5; CDR3: CSARGTSGGRETQYF; DNA: TGCAGTGCTAGAGGGACTAGCGGGGGCAGGGAGACCCAGTACTTC
D: .; size: .; V: TRBV27; J: TRBJ1-1; CDR3: CASSSTSGNSEAFF; DNA: TGTGCCAGCAGTTCCACTAGCGGGAACTCTGAAGCTTTCTTT
D: .; size: many; V: TRBV7-8; J: TRBJ2-5; CDR3: CASRGTRETQYF; DNA: TGTGCCAGCAGGGGGACGCGAGAGACCCAGTACTTC
D: .; size: many; V: TRBV29-1; J: TRBJ1-2; CDR3: CSAEKGLWGYTF; DNA: TGCAGCGCCGAGAAGGGCTTGTGGGGCTACACCTTC
D: TRBD1; size: many; V: TRBV14; J: TRBJ2-6; CDR3: CASSQDPWTGPSGANVLTF; DNA: TGTGCCAGCAGCCAAGATCCGTGGACAGGTCCCTCTGGGGCCAACGTCCTGACTTTC